This TCR beta chain was observed in a study of CD8 T cells in ankylosing spondylitis. Study-level results: Roughly eight highly homologous variants made up a TCR beta motif, and this motif appeared characteristic of ankylosing spondylitis blood. Before this, some motif variants had been reported in reactive arthritis synovial fluid and blood. Significantly higher representation of disease-linked clones was reported for matched ankylosing spondylitis synovial fluid. Relatively rare in peripheral blood, disease-linked clones were also CD8+.

There are many counts of this clonotype. The target antigen is unknown. The TCR beta libraries were generated through quantitative 5'-RACE incorporating molecular barcodes. Each CDR3 protein gets one entry after TCRdb re-called the 5' RACE reads with MiXCR. The sample has some 330,000 distinct CDR3 sequences, 6.5% to 10% seen once. J lost 1 base, V lost 0 bases, and 9 bases had no gene match. Germline CDR1 is MGHRA and CDR2 is YSYEKL. The CDR3 length is 18 residues. The V and J genes are TRBV4-1 and TRBJ2-3, with 8 bases lining up with TRBD2. Sequences were obtained from blood, either unsorted or a sorted T cell fraction (not recorded which). This clonotype was obtained from a male donor with ankylosing spondylitis. The CDR3 coding sequence is TGCGCCAGCAGCCAAGAAATACTAGCGGAGACCGGCACAGATACGCAGTATTTT. It is translated as CASSQEILAETGTDTQYF.